The clone carrying this T cell receptor (beta chain) was counted only a few times. Its antigen is as yet unknown. One junction end disagrees with the germline gene, perhaps due to a read error. The sample belongs to a study of CD8+ T cells in alopecia areata. General study points: Normal skin contains resident alphabeta T cells, and these are also sequenced in scalp samples. Sharing of TCRs across patients appeared less clear than in mice, possibly for HLA-related reasons. Affected scalp, especially in alopecia totalis/universalis, had a higher clonality than normal scalp did.

RNA extraction was followed by reverse transcription into cDNA, which acted as the sequencing template. Produced via immunoSEQ multiplex PCR; TCRdb's table is partial and in-frame only. The table includes roughly 140,000 clones, about three fifths detected once. This CDR3 region has 19 residues. Germline CDR1 and CDR2: SSHAT and FNYEAQ (reference sequence). This sequence joins TRBV7-7 and TRBJ2-5; 13 bases agree with TRBD2. The sample taken for sequencing was CD8+ T cells sorted from blood. The receptor's source is a human donor in good health. The chain's CDR3 is CASSLVAGLAGEDGETQYF. CDR3 DNA sequence: TGTGCTAGCAGCTTAGTCGCTGGACTAGCGGGAGAAGATGGGGAGACCCAGTACTTC.